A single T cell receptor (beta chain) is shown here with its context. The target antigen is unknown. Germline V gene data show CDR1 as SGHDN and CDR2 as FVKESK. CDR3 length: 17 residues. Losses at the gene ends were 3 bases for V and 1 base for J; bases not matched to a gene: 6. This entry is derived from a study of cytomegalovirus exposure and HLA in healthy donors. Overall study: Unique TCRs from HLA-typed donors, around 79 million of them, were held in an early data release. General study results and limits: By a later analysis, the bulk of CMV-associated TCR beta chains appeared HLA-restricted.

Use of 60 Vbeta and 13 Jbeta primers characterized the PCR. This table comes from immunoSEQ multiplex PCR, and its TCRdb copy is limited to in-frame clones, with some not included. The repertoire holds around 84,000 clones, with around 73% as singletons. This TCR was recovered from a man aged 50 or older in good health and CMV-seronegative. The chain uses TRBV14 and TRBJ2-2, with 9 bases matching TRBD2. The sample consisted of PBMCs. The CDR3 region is CASSHVLSGGNTGELFF. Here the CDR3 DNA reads TGTGCCAGCAGCCATGTACTTAGCGGGGGGAACACCGGGGAGCTGTTTTTT.